This record concerns one T cell receptor beta chain sequence. The data originate from a study of technical replicates of blood from a few donors. TCRdb keeps only in-frame clones here, not all; method: immunoSEQ multiplex PCR. This sample carries some 75,000 clones, approximately 97% of them seen once, and the ten largest clones take 0.31%. From germline, CDR1 is GTSNPN and CDR2 SVGIG (reference sequence). V dropped 3 bases and J dropped 3; count of bases not matched to a gene: 3. CDR3 size: 14 residues. Sequenced input: T cells isolated from PBMCs. This TCR was sampled from a human donor in good health. The chain recombines TRBV30 with TRBJ1-5, with 9 bases that match TRBD1. CDR3 region: CAWSGTGNNQPQHF. The DNA for the CDR3 is TGTGCCTGGAGCGGGACAGGGAACAATCAGCCCCAGCATTTT.